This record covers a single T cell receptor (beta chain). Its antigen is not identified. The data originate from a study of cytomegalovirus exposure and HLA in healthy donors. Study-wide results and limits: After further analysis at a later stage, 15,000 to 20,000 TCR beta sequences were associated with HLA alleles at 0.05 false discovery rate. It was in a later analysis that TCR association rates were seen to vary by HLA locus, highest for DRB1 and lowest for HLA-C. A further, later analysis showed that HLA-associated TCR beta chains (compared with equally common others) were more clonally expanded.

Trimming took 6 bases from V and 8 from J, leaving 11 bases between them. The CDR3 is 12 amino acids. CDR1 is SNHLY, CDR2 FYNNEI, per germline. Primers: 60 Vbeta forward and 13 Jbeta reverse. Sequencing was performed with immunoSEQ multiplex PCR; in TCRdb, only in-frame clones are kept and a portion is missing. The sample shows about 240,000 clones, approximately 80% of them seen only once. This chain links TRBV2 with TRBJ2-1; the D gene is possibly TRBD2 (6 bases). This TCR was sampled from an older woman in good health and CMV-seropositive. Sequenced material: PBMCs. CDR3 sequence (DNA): TGTGCCAGCAGGGGACTGAGCTATGAGCAGTTCTTC. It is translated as CASRGLSYEQFF.